This entry describes one T cell receptor (beta chain). This specimen comes from a study of shared clonotypes between healthy human individuals. The CDR3 totals 16 residues. CDR1 and CDR2 (germline): MNHNY, SVGAGI (reference sequence). Trimming took 2 bases from V and 3 from J, leaving 16 bases between them. Libraries were prepared by immunoSEQ multiplex PCR; TCRdb keeps only in-frame clonotypes and omits some of them. This table holds roughly 2,300,000 clones, 92% found once. This receptor was obtained from a man aged 18 to 29 in good health. Some clones in this sample may be carry-over from other donors' samples. The rearrangement links TRBV6-6 to TRBJ1-1; tentatively, D is TRBD1 (5 bases). Sample: naive CD4+ T cells from PBMCs. As to subset: CD45RA+ positively selected. The CDR3 DNA follows: TGTGCCAGCAGTTACCCACCATCCGGGGGACACACTGAAGCTTTCTTT. Its translation: CASSYPPSGGHTEAFF.